This T cell receptor beta chain was identified during a study of cytomegalovirus exposure and HLA in healthy donors. General observations from the study: It was 150 to 200 TCR beta chains that were listed as cytomegalovirus-associated. Many donors carried some public TCRs, although rarity characterized most TCR sequences. In vitro experiments confirmed that a few CMV-associated chains were specific for CMV antigens.

The donors were in the approximately 120-subject validation cohort, distinct from the 666-subject first cohort. Comments on this clone: Its antigen is unknown.

The CDR3 runs 14 residues. Germline V gives CDR1 SGHRS, CDR2 YFSETQ. Trimming removed 0 bases from V and 3 bases from J, with 8 bases in between. Generated by immunoSEQ multiplex PCR, the TCRdb table keeps only in-frame clones and is missing some. The repertoire holds about 100,000 clones, with roughly 95% as singletons. The sequenced sample was PBMCs. The sequence derives from a woman between 18 and 30 years old in good health and CMV-seronegative. This rearrangement joins TRBV5-1 to TRBJ2-3; D unresolved. The CDR3 nucleotides are TGCGCCAGCAGCTTGGCGGTGGTTACAGATACGCAGTATTTT. Its protein is CASSLAVVTDTQYF. The full variable domain, in which reference TRBV5-1 and TRBJ2-3 provide the parts outside the CDR3, is KAGVTQTPRYLIKTRGQQVTLSCSPISGHRSVSWYQQTPGQGLQFLFEYFSETQRNKGNFPGRFSGRQFSNSRSEMNVSTLELGDSALYLCASSLAVVTDTQYFGPGTRLTVL.